The 5 T cell receptor beta chains reported below all come from one sample, sequenced in a study of shared clonotypes between healthy human individuals. Measured with immunoSEQ multiplex PCR; TCRdb has only the in-frame clones, and not every one. This table has fewer than 850,000 clones, 95% to 97% appearing once. The naive CD8 subset, CD45RO-negative cells positively selected for CCR7, excluded terminally differentiated effector memory CD45RA+ cells. What was sequenced was naive CD8+ T cells sorted from blood. The receptor source for this set is a man in his thirties or forties in good health.

This rearrangement joins TRBV10-3 to TRBJ2-7, with 11 bases aligning to TRBD2. CDR3 size: 14 residues. Germline CDR1 is ENHRY and CDR2 is SYGVKD. V gave up 10 bases and J gave up 2 bases; unmatched junction bases: 7. CDR3 bases: TGTGCCACCCGTGGGACTAGCGGAGCCTACGAGCAGTACTTC. Protein: CATRGTSGAYEQYF.

This clone was detected only a few times. Other DNA sequences in the same sample also yield this CDR3. The chain couples TRBV5-1 to TRBJ2-2, with D tentatively TRBD1 (5 bases). CDR1 SGHRS and CDR2 YFSETQ come from the germline V gene. V shed 0 bases and J shed 5 bases, with 8 bases lying between them. This CDR3 comprises 14 residues. The CDR3 sequence is CASSLEGATGELFF. CDR3 sequence (DNA): TGCGCCAGCAGCTTGGAAGGGGCTACCGGGGAGCTGTTTTTT.

This chain uses TRBV4-2 with TRBJ1-1; the D is unclear. The V gene lost 1 base and the J gene lost 3 bases, with 15 bases spanning the gap. The CDR3 is 16 residues long. CDR1 is LGHNA and CDR2 is YNFKEQ in the germline V gene. This CDR3 reads CASSQVWVPRDTEAFF. CDR3 DNA: TGTGCCAGCAGCCAAGTCTGGGTACCCCGGGACACTGAAGCTTTCTTT.

This chain connects TRBV30 to TRBJ2-2; D is uncertain. This CDR3 comprises 13 residues. Trimming took off 4 bases at V and 2 bases at J, with 8 bases between the two ends. Per germline, CDR1 GTSNPN and CDR2 SVGIG (reference sequence). The CDR3 sequence: CAWNTGNTGELFF. For the CDR3, the DNA is TGTGCCTGGAACACCGGAAACACCGGGGAGCTGTTTTTT.

In the case of this clone: Other DNA variants within this sample encode the same CDR3. The CDR3: CASSLGRSYEQYF. DNA for the CDR3: TGTGCCAGCAGCTTAGGACGTTCCTACGAGCAGTACTTC. The chain is built from TRBV7-6 and TRBJ2-7; D remains unclear. This CDR3 has 13 amino acids. The V gene's germline CDR1 is SGHVS and CDR2 FNYEAQ. V gave up 1 base and J gave up 1 base, with 5 bases separating them.